These 24 T cell receptor beta chains originate from one sample sequenced in a study of blood T cell repertoires in COVID-19. Repertoires were generated with immunoSEQ multiplex PCR, while TCRdb's copy carries only in-frame clones and drops some. The table has 250,000 or so clones, around 89% seen once. The specimen sequenced was peripheral blood. The receptors here all came from a woman aged 55 to 70 with COVID-19, enrolled during active disease.

CDR3 residues: CASSAPQRFPDATNEKLFF. DNA of the CDR3: TGTGCCAGCAGCGCTCCCCAGCGATTCCCAGATGCAACTAATGAAAAACTGTTTTTT. The rearrangement uses TRBV9 and TRBJ1-4; D is ambiguous. Trimming stripped 3 bases from V and 0 bases from J, with 21 bases between. CDR3 length: 19 residues. Germline CDR1 SGDLS, CDR2 YYNGEE.

The chain combines TRBV5-5 with TRBJ1-5, with a weak D call TRBD1 (6 bases). The CDR3 extends over 16 amino acids. V lost 4 bases and J lost 0, with 14 bases in between. Germline V gene sequence: CDR1 SGHKS, CDR2 YYEKEE (reference sequence). The DNA for the CDR3 is TGTGCCAGCAGCCGAACTCTAGGGGGTAGCAATCAGCCCCAGCATTTT. It translates to CASSRTLGGSNQPQHF.

The J gene is TRBJ2-7, the V gene TRBV5-4, with D tentatively TRBD1 (6 bases). The CDR3 loop spans 15 amino acids. The germline V and J ends were trimmed by 4 bases and 3 bases, with 17 bases remaining between them. The germline V gene encodes CDR1 SGHNT and CDR2 YYREEE (reference sequence). The CDR3 is CASSPSSTGFYEQYF. CDR3 sequence (DNA): TGTGCCAGCAGCCCTTCCTCGACAGGTTTCTACGAGCAGTACTTC.

The chain recombines TRBV5-4 with TRBJ2-6, with D unresolved. CDR3 size: 18 residues. V shed 6 bases and J shed 1 base, with 20 bases lying between them. CDR1 and CDR2 from the germline V gene are SGHNT and YYREEE (reference sequence). The CDR3 DNA follows: TGTGCCAGCACCTCTGGTGGCCTCCCTAGGTCTGGGGCCAACGTCCTGACTTTC. Amino acid sequence: CASTSGGLPRSGANVLTF.

This chain links TRBV7-2 with TRBJ2-3; 9 nucleotides align to TRBD1. This CDR3 has 17 residues. CDR1 and CDR2 from the germline V gene are SGHTA and FQGNSA. The trim removed 3 bases at V and 1 base at J, leaving 8 bases unmatched. In DNA form, the CDR3 reads TGTGCCAGCAGCTTCGGGACAGGGCGCTGGGGCACAGATACGCAGTATTTT. It encodes CASSFGTGRWGTDTQYF. The full variable domain, completed using reference TRBV7-2 and TRBJ2-3, is GAGVSQSPSNKVTEKGKDVELRCDPISGHTALYWYRQSLGQGLEFLIYFQGNSAPDKSGLPSDRFSAERTGGSVSTLTIQRTQQEDSAVYLCASSFGTGRWGTDTQYFGPGTRLTVL.

The CDR3 nucleotides are TGTGCCAGCAGTTACTCGGGTGGACTAGCAGGCGAGCAGTACTTC. Protein: CASSYSGGLAGEQYF. This chain links TRBV6-2 or TRBV6-3 with TRBJ2-7; 8 nucleotides agree with TRBD2. There are 15 residues in the CDR3. CDR1 MNHEY and CDR2 SVGEGT come from the germline V gene. J gave up 6 bases and V 0 bases, and 7 bases lay outside the gene matches.

This clone was seen a handful of times. The identical CDR3 is also encoded by other nucleotide sequences in the sample. V usage is TRBV19 and J usage is TRBJ2-7; D perhaps matches TRBD1 (5 bases). Germline V CDR1 and CDR2: LNHDA, SQIVND (reference sequence). The CDR3 has 11 amino acids. V lost 8 bases and J 2 bases, leaving 7 bases between the germline ends. CDR3 in amino acids: CASQGAYEQYF. DNA for the CDR3: TGTGCCAGTCAAGGGGCCTACGAGCAGTACTTC.

The V and J genes are TRBV5-1 and TRBJ2-1, with a possible D match to TRBD2 (5 bases). Germline CDR1 is SGHRS and CDR2 is YFSETQ. This CDR3 has 13 amino acids. With 2 bases removed from V and 7 bases from J, the gap between germline ends came to 10 bases. CDR3 in DNA: TGCGCCAGCAGCTTAGGGAGAAATAATGAGCAGTTCTTC. Protein sequence: CASSLGRNNEQFF. Full variable domain (missing parts from reference TRBV5-1 and TRBJ2-1): KAGVTQTPRYLIKTRGQQVTLSCSPISGHRSVSWYQQTPGQGLQFLFEYFSETQRNKGNFPGRFSGRQFSNSRSEMNVSTLELGDSALYLCASSLGRNNEQFFGPGTRLTVL.

This clone came up once. The chain couples TRBV7-7 to TRBJ2-2; D might be TRBD1 (6 bases). The germline gives CDR1 SSHAT, CDR2 FNYEAQ (reference sequence). The CDR3 consists of 16 residues. V was pared by 1 base and J by 2 bases, with 11 bases between. CDR3 loop: CASSLVPTGNTGELFF. CDR3 nucleotide sequence: TGTGCCAGCAGCTTAGTACCGACAGGCAACACCGGGGAGCTGTTTTTT.

The rearrangement uses TRBV6-2 or TRBV6-3 and TRBJ2-5, with D maybe TRBD2 (5 bases). CDR3 length: 13 amino acids. Trimming left V 5 bases short and J 10 bases short, with 17 bases between. Germline CDR1 is MNHEY and CDR2 is SVGEGT. DNA of the CDR3: TGTGCCAGCAGTGGGTCCCCCAACGGGGACCAGTACTTC. Encoded protein: CASSGSPNGDQYF.

This chain connects TRBV25-1 to TRBJ2-3; tentatively, D is TRBD2 (6 bases). This CDR3 spans 14 amino acids. V shed 4 bases and J shed 2 bases, with 10 bases lying between them. In germline, CDR1 is MGHDK, CDR2 SYGVNS. The CDR3 region is CASSVPGDTDTQYF. The DNA of the CDR3 is TGTGCCAGCAGTGTGCCGGGGGACACAGATACGCAGTATTTT.

This rearrangement joins TRBV5-4 to TRBJ2-5, with D uncertain. Germline V gives CDR1 SGHNT, CDR2 YYREEE (reference sequence). Trimming removed 2 bases at V and 2 bases at J, with 7 bases between. The CDR3 spans 13 residues. CDR3 amino acids: CASSFQAQETQYF. The CDR3 DNA sequence: TGTGCCAGCAGCTTCCAGGCTCAAGAGACCCAGTACTTC.

This sequence joins TRBV7-9 and TRBJ1-1; maybe TRBD1 (5 bases). The germline V and J ends were trimmed by 1 base and 4 bases, with 10 bases remaining between them. The CDR3 is 14 residues long. Germline-derived CDR1 and CDR2 are SEHNR and FQNEAQ (reference sequence). The CDR3: CASSLDLGGTEAFF. CDR3 nucleotides: TGTGCCAGCAGCTTAGATCTCGGGGGCACTGAAGCTTTCTTT.

The chain carries TRBV7-2 and TRBJ2-7, with 7 bases fitting TRBD1. The germline gives CDR1 SGHTA, CDR2 FQGNSA. V lost 2 bases to trimming and J lost 0 bases; unmatched junction nucleotides: 1. The CDR3 spans 14 residues. The CDR3 spells CASSLRGLSYEQYF. The CDR3 DNA reads TGTGCCAGCAGCTTAAGGGGGCTCTCCTACGAGCAGTACTTC.

The rearrangement uses TRBV5-6 and TRBJ2-7; D is possibly TRBD2 (6 bases). The CDR3 extends over 15 amino acids. Germline V lookup: CDR1 SGHDT, CDR2 YYEEEE. The V end lost 2 bases, the J end lost 3 bases, and 15 bases lay between the germline ends. CDR3 nucleotides: TGTGCCAGCAGCTTTCGGCCCCCGGGGGTCTACGAGCAGTACTTC. Protein: CASSFRPPGVYEQYF.

V and J are TRBV10-3 and TRBJ1-1; D gene ambiguous. Germline loops: CDR1 ENHRY, CDR2 SYGVKD. The CDR3 has 14 residues. V gave up 2 bases and J gave up 5 bases, with 12 bases separating them. The CDR3 reads CAISETDGRTEAFF. The CDR3 DNA reads as TGTGCCATCAGTGAGACTGACGGGAGGACTGAAGCTTTCTTT.

The chain recombines TRBV5-5 with TRBJ1-1; D uncertain. Germline CDR1 SGHKS, CDR2 YYEKEE (reference sequence). CDR3 length: 13 amino acids. Trimming took off 4 bases at V and 6 bases at J, with 13 bases between the two ends. Here the CDR3 reads CASSRAGEPEAFF. In nucleotides, the CDR3 is TGTGCCAGCAGCCGCGCCGGGGAACCTGAAGCTTTCTTT.

The chain uses TRBV14 and TRBJ2-3; a possible D gene is TRBD1 (5 bases). The CDR3 loop spans 15 amino acids. V was shortened by 0 bases and J by 0 bases, with 7 bases between the two germline ends. Germline CDR1 reads SGHDN; CDR2 reads FVKESK. The CDR3 reads CASSQETASTDTQYF. The CDR3 DNA is TGTGCCAGCAGCCAAGAGACAGCTAGCACAGATACGCAGTATTTT.

The chain couples TRBV30 to TRBJ1-1, with 9 bases that match TRBD1. This CDR3 is 13 amino acids long. The germline CDR1 and CDR2 sequences are GTSNPN and SVGIG (reference sequence). Losses at the gene ends were 3 bases for V and 5 bases for J; bases not matched to a gene: 4. CDR3 DNA sequence: TGTGCCTGGAGCGGGACAGGGCGAACTGAAGCTTTCTTT. It is translated as CAWSGTGRTEAFF.

The chain uses TRBV6-5 and TRBJ1-6, with D unclear. Per germline, CDR1 MNHEY and CDR2 SVGAGI. V was clipped by 5 bases and J by 7 bases, with 12 bases between them. The CDR3 is 14 residues long. The CDR3 protein is CASSPPSENSPLHF. In DNA, the CDR3 is TGTGCCAGCAGTCCCCCTTCGGAGAATTCACCCCTCCACTTT.

This clone was recorded a few times. CDR3 loop: CASSPRDRGGTGELFF. The DNA of the CDR3 is TGTGCCAGCAGCCCTCGGGACAGGGGAGGAACCGGGGAGCTGTTTTTT. The chain recombines TRBV7-3 with TRBJ2-2; 10 bases line up with TRBD1. The CDR3 is 16 residues long. With V trimmed by 5 bases and J by 5 bases, 8 bases remained unmatched. The germline gives CDR1 SGHTA, CDR2 FQGTGA.

The chain joins TRBV3-1 (or the pseudogene TRBV3-2) to TRBJ1-1, with D hard to call. Looked up from germline, CDR1 is LGHDT and CDR2 is YNNKEL (reference sequence). This CDR3 spans 12 amino acids. The germline V and J ends were trimmed by 0 bases and 11 bases, with 10 bases remaining between them. This CDR3 reads CASSQETERAFF. DNA for the CDR3: TGTGCCAGCAGCCAAGAAACCGAGCGCGCTTTCTTT.

The CDR3 DNA reads TGCAGCGTTGTTGAATGGCCCTACAATGAGCAGTTCTTC. It codes for CSVVEWPYNEQFF. The genes are TRBV29-1 and TRBJ2-1; no firm D call. The V and J ends lost 4 bases and 2 bases respectively, with 9 bases between them. Germline CDR1 SQVTM, CDR2 ANQGSEA. This CDR3 has 13 residues.

This chain uses TRBV3-1 (or the pseudogene TRBV3-2) with TRBJ2-2, with a possible D match to TRBD1 (5 bases). Per germline, CDR1 LGHDT and CDR2 YNNKEL (reference sequence). This CDR3 contains 14 residues. V gave up 8 bases and J gave up 3 bases, with 13 bases separating them. The CDR3 nucleotides are TGTGCCAGCCAGGTTACAGGTTACACCGGGGAGCTGTTTTTT. It codes for CASQVTGYTGELFF.